Following are 10 T cell receptor beta chains from one sample sequenced in a study of cytomegalovirus exposure and HLA in healthy donors. The primer mix had 60 Vbeta and 13 Jbeta primers. Profiling relied on immunoSEQ multiplex PCR, and the TCRdb table lists in-frame clones only, not all of them. The sample has around 92,000 clones, about 85% seen once; the top ten hold under 4.5%. The sequencing input was PBMCs. The source of these receptors is a female donor in good health and CMV-seropositive.

For this clone: At one end the junction does not follow the germline gene, possibly because of a read error. The chain links TRBV4-1 to TRBJ1-2, with D uncertain. Looked up from germline, CDR1 is MGHRA and CDR2 is YSYEKL. This CDR3 is built from 13 residues. CDR3 amino acids: CASSQGSSYGYPF. The CDR3 bases are TGCGCCAGCAGCCAAGGTAGCTCCTATGGCTACCCCTTC.

This sequence joins TRBV4-1 and TRBJ2-7; TRBD2 might be the D (6 bases). The CDR3 loop spans 17 amino acids. Germline CDR1 is MGHRA and CDR2 is YSYEKL. Trimming shortened V by 0 bases and J by 5 bases, and 20 bases separated the two germline ends. The CDR3 coding sequence is TGCGCCAGCAGCCAAGAGAGGAGGGCTTTTGGTGACAACGAGCAGTACTTC. Residues: CASSQERRAFGDNEQYF.

This clone was counted a single time. The chain employs TRBV7-7 and TRBJ1-1, with D possibly TRBD1 on 5 matching bases. Germline V gene lookup returns CDR1 SSHAT and CDR2 FNYEAQ (reference sequence). Deletions cut 2 bases from V and 6 bases from J, with 10 bases between. This CDR3 comprises 13 residues. The CDR3 sequence is CASSLKPGAEAFF. CDR3 DNA sequence: TGTGCCAGCAGCTTAAAACCGGGGGCTGAAGCTTTCTTT.

V gene TRBV28 combines with J gene TRBJ1-2, with D tentatively TRBD1 (5 bases). The germline gives CDR1 MDHEN, CDR2 SYDVKM. Trimming shortened V by 5 bases and J by 7 bases, and 11 bases separated the two germline ends. The CDR3 consists of 12 residues. The CDR3 spells CASSAIDSGYTF. CDR3 bases: TGTGCCAGCAGTGCCATCGACAGTGGCTACACCTTC.

This chain links TRBV6-1 with TRBJ2-7; D is possibly TRBD1 (5 bases). Trimming removed 7 bases from V and 0 bases from J, with 10 bases in between. Germline lookup yields CDR1 MNHNS and CDR2 SASEGT. This CDR3 region has 13 residues. CDR3 protein: CASIPGYSYEQYF. The CDR3 DNA reads TGTGCCAGCATTCCAGGGTACTCCTACGAGCAGTACTTC.

The rearrangement joins TRBV7-3 to TRBJ2-3; perhaps TRBD1 as D (5 bases). The ends were cut back, 5 bases at V and 0 bases at J, with 15 bases in the middle. The CDR3 totals 16 residues. Per the germline V gene, CDR1 is SGHTA and CDR2 is FQGTGA. Here the CDR3 reads CASSEGAASSTDTQYF. CDR3 nucleotides: TGTGCCAGCAGCGAAGGGGCGGCATCTAGCACAGATACGCAGTATTTT.

The chain is built from TRBV2 and TRBJ2-5; the D gene is possibly TRBD1 (5 bases). The better agreement between TRBJ2-7 and the DNA end casts doubt on the J call. The CDR3 covers 13 residues. The germline CDR1 and CDR2 sequences are SNHLY and FYNNEI. DNA of the CDR3: TGTGCCAGCAGTGAGGGGCCAGGCAGCGAGCAGTACTTC. It encodes CASSEGPGSEQYF.

The rearrangement joins TRBV5-6 to TRBJ2-5, with 10 bases identical to TRBD1. Germline loops: CDR1 SGHDT, CDR2 YYEEEE. The CDR3 is made up of 16 amino acids. The V gene end was trimmed by 4 bases and the J gene end by 4 bases; junction bases not matched to a gene: 10. The CDR3 spells CASSALDRGPRETQYF. The CDR3, as DNA: TGTGCCAGCAGCGCTCTCGACAGGGGGCCACGAGAGACCCAGTACTTC.

The genes are TRBV7-9 and TRBJ1-1; D gene unclear. Germline V lookup: CDR1 SEHNR, CDR2 FQNEAQ (reference sequence). V was pared by 3 bases and J by 9 bases, with 11 bases between. This CDR3 spans 12 amino acids. Here the CDR3 DNA reads TGTGCCAGCAGCTTTTCCCAGTGGCAAGCTTTCTTT. It translates to CASSFSQWQAFF.

The chain joins TRBV12-5 to TRBJ1-2, with D possibly matching TRBD1 (5 bases). CDR1 is LGHNT, CDR2 FRNRAP, per germline. CDR3 length: 15 amino acids. V was clipped by 7 bases and J by 3 bases, with 18 bases between them. The CDR3 DNA reads as TGTGCTAGTGCCTCCGACAGTTCTCGTGACTATGGCTACACCTTC. This sequence encodes CASASDSSRDYGYTF.